This T cell receptor (beta chain) was retrieved from a study of blood T cells in healthy people across ages. Study conclusions and caveats: Long-lived donors exceeded aged donors in naive CD4+ cells and diversity.

CDR3 length: 13 amino acids. The V gene lost 0 bases and the J gene lost 3 bases, with 5 bases spanning the gap. Per germline, CDR1 SGHTA and CDR2 FQGTGA. Primers used in a second PCR of roughly 7 to 11 cycles were a sample-barcoded 5' primer and a J-beta primer mix. Each cDNA molecule, via a template-switch adaptor with 12 random nucleotides, was tagged. The yield of each sample was at least 3 million CDR3-containing paired-end reads. TCRdb re-called the 5' RACE reads with MiXCR, one entry per CDR3 protein. The table has under 800,000 distinct CDR3 sequences, under 25% seen once. As to this clonotype: The antigen is undetermined.

No fewer than 6 million PBMCs went into each sample. The TCR sequence derives from a man between 65 and 79 years old in good health. The rearrangement links TRBV7-3 to TRBJ2-5; D is perhaps TRBD1 (5 bases). Sequenced: blood. DNA of the CDR3: TGTGCCAGCAGCTTAACGACAGAAGAGACCCAGTACTTC. Translation: CASSLTTEETQYF.